These T cell receptor beta chains were read from a single sample in a study of blood T cell repertoires in COVID-19. Sequencing was performed with immunoSEQ multiplex PCR; in TCRdb, only in-frame clones are kept and a portion is missing. The sample yields 50,000 to 65,000 clones, 76% seen once. The specimen sequenced was peripheral blood. The receptor source for this set is a woman between 50 and 59 years old with active or convalescent COVID-19. Both conserved end residues are part of each CDR3. The D gene is left open where the match is weak. Size tells how often a clone was seen (once, few, many) or the class of an expanded clone, and some rows leave it out.

j_gene,d_gene,abundance,v_gene,CDR3aa,CDR3nt
TRBJ1-5,-,-,TRBV15,CATSRDRGPNQPQHF,TGTGCCACCAGCAGAGATAGGGGTCCCAATCAGCCCCAGCATTTT
TRBJ2-1,-,-,TRBV27,CASSLSLASIEQFF,TGTGCCAGCAGTTTATCCCTAGCCTCAATTGAGCAGTTCTTC
TRBJ1-2,TRBD1,-,TRBV30,CAWGTGGLFYGYTF,TGTGCCTGGGGGACAGGGGGCCTTTTCTATGGCTACACCTTC
TRBJ1-2,TRBD1,-,TRBV19,CASSMRPRDRALYGYTF,TGTGCCAGTAGTATGCGCCCCCGGGACAGAGCACTCTATGGCTACACCTTC
TRBJ1-5,-,-,TRBV4-3,CASSQETESQPQHF,TGCGCCAGCAGCCAAGAGACAGAGTCGCAGCCCCAGCATTTT
TRBJ2-2,TRBD1,-,TRBV5-1,CASSPRTGEGGELFF,TGCGCCAGCAGCCCGCGGACAGGGGAGGGCGGGGAGCTGTTTTTT
TRBJ2-1,TRBD2,-,TRBV19,CASSVLAGGGNEQFF,TGTGCCAGTAGTGTTCTAGCGGGAGGGGGCAATGAGCAGTTCTTC
TRBJ2-7,TRBD1,few,TRBV7-9,CASSLKSRDRDHEQYF,TGTGCCAGCAGCTTAAAATCCCGGGACAGGGATCACGAGCAGTACTTC
TRBJ1-1,TRBD1,-,TRBV5-6,CASSTGGYTEAFF,TGTGCCAGCAGCACAGGGGGTTACACTGAAGCTTTCTTT
TRBJ2-1,-,-,TRBV28,CASSMSRALRDEQFF,TGTGCCAGCAGCATGAGCCGGGCCCTGAGGGATGAGCAGTTCTTC
TRBJ2-5,TRBD2,-,TRBV19,CASSIYLAEETQYF,TGTGCCAGTAGTATATACCTAGCGGAAGAGACCCAGTACTTC
TRBJ2-5,TRBD2,-,TRBV25-1,CASSALGGEETQYF,TGTGCCAGCAGTGCCCTGGGAGGGGAAGAGACCCAGTACTTC
TRBJ1-4,TRBD1,-,TRBV6-4,CASSSDRGEKLFF,TGTGCCAGCAGCTCAGACAGGGGAGAAAAACTGTTTTTT
TRBJ1-4,-,few,TRBV4-1,CATGLNEKLFF,TGCGCCACCGGGTTGAATGAAAAACTGTTTTTT
TRBJ1-5,-,-,TRBV4-3,CASSQDRGNQPQHF,TGCGCCAGCAGCCAAGACAGGGGCAATCAGCCCCAGCATTTT